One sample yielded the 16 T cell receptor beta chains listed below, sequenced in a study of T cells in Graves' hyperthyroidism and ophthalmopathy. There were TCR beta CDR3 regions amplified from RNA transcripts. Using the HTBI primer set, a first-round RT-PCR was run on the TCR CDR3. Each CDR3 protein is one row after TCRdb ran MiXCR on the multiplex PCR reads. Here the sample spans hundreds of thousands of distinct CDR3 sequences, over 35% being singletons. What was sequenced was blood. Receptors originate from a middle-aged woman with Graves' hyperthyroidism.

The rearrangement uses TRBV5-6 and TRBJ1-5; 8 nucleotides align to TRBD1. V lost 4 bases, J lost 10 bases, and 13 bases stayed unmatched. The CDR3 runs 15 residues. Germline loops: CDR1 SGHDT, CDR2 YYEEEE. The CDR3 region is CASSGYQGANSPQHF. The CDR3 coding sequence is TGTGCCAGCAGCGGCTACCAGGGGGCGAATTCACCCCAGCATTTT.

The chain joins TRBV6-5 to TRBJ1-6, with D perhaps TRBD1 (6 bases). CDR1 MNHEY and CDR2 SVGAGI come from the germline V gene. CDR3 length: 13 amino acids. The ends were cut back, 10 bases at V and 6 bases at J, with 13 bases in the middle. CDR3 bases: TGTGCCAACCCACAGGGACTTAATTCACCCCTCCACTTT. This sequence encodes CANPQGLNSPLHF.

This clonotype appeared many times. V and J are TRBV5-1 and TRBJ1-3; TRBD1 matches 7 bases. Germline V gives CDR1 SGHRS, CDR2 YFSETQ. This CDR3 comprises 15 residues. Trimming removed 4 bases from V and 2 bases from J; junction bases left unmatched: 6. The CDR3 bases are TGCGCCAGCAGCCCGGGGACAGCTGCTGGAAACACCATATATTTT. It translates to CASSPGTAAGNTIYF.

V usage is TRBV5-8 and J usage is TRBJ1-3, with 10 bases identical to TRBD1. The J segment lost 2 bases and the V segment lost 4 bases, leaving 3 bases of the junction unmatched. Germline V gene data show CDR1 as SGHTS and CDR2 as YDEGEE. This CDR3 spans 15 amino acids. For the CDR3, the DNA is TGTGCCAGCAGCAGTGACAGGGGGCCTGGAAACACCATATATTTT. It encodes CASSSDRGPGNTIYF.

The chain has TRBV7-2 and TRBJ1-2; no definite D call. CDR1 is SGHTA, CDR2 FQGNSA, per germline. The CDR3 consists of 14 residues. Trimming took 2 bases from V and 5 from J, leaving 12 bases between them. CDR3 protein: CASSLTYDDYGYTF. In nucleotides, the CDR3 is TGTGCCAGCAGCTTAACATACGATGATTATGGCTACACCTTC.

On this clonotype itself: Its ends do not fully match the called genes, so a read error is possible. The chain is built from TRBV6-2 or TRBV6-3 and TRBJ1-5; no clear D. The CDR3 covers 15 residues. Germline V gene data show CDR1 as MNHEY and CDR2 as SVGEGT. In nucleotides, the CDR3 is TGTGCCAGCAGTTACGGGATTGGGTCCAATCAGCCCCCGCATTTT. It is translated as CASSYGIGSNQPPHF.

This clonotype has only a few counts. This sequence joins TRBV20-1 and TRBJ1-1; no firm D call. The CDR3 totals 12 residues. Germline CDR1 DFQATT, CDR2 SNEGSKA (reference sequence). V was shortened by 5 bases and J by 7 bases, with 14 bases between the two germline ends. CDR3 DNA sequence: TGCAGTGCTGGCGGAGAGGAAATTGAAGCTTTCTTT. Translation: CSAGGEEIEAFF.

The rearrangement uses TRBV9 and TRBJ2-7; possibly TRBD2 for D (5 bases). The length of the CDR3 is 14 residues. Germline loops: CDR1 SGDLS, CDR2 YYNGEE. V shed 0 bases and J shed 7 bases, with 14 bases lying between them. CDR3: CASSVGGYPIEQYF. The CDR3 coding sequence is TGTGCCAGCAGCGTAGGCGGGTACCCAATTGAGCAGTACTTC.

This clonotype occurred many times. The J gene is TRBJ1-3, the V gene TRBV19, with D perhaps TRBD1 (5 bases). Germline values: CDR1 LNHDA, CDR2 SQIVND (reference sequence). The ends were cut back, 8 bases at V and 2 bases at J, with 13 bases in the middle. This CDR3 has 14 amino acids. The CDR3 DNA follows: TGTGCCAGTGGTCCAGGGTATACTGGAAACACCATATATTTT. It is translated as CASGPGYTGNTIYF. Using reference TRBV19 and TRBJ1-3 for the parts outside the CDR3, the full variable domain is DGGITQSPKYLFRKEGQNVTLSCEQNLNHDAMYWYRQDPGQGLRLIYYSQIVNDFQKGDIAEGYSVSREKKESFPLTVTSAQKNPTAFYLCASGPGYTGNTIYFGEGSWLTVV.

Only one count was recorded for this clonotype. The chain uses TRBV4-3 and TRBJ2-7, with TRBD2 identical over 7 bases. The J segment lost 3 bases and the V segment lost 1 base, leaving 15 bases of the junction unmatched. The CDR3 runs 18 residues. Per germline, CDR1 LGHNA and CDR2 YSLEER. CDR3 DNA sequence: TGCGCCAGCAGCCAAGTGGAGAACGTAGCGGGCCCCTACTACGAGCAGTACTTC. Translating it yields CASSQVENVAGPYYEQYF.

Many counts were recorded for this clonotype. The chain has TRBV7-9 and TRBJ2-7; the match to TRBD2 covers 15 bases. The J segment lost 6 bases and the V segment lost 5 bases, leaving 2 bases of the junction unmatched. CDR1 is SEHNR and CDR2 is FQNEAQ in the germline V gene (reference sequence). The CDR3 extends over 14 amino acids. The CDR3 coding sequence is TGTGCCAGCAGCCCGGGACTAGCGGGAGGCGAGCAGTACTTC. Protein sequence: CASSPGLAGGEQYF.

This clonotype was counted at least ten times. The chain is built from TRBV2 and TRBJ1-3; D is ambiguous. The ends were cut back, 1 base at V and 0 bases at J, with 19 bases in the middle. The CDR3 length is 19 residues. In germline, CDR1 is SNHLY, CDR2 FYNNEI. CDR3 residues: CASSEVFTTYDLSGNTIYF. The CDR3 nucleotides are TGTGCCAGCAGTGAAGTCTTCACTACGTATGATCTCTCTGGAAACACCATATATTTT.

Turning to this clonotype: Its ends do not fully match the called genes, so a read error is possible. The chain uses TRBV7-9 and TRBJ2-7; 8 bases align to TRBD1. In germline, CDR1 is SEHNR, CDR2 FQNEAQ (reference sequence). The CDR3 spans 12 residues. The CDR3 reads CAGSFTGGEQYF. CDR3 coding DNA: TGTGCCGGCAGCTTCACAGGGGGCGAGCAGTACTTC.

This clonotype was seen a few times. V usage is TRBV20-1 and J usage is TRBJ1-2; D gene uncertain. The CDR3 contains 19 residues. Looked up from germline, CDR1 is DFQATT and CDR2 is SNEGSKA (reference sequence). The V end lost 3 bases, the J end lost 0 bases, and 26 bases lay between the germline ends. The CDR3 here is CSASGLNQVLSPPNYGYTF. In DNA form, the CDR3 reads TGCAGTGCTAGCGGACTTAATCAGGTCCTCTCCCCACCTAACTATGGCTACACCTTC.

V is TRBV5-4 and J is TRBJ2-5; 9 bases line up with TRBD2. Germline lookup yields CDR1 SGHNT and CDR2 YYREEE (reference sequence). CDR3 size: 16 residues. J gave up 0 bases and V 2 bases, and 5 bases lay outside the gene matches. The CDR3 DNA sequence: TGTGCCAGCAGCTTTTCTAGCGGGGTGTACCAAGAGACCCAGTACTTC. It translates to CASSFSSGVYQETQYF.

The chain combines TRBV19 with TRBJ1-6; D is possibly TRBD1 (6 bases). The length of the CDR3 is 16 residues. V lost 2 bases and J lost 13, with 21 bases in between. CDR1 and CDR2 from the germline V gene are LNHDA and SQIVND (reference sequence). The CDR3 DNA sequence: TGTGCCAGTAGTATATGGGCAGGGGAACGACAGTCCCCCCTCCACTTT. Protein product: CASSIWAGERQSPLHF.